These 20 T cell receptor beta chains share one sample of origin, sequenced in a study of beta chain features in type 1 diabetes. Reverse transcribing all isolated RNA meant expressed TCRB transcripts were sequenced. The table came from immunoSEQ multiplex PCR; TCRdb's copy has only in-frame clones and leaves some out. The sample includes over 500,000 clones, around 15% of them seen just once. Sequencing was carried out using naive CD4+ T cells from blood. The receptor source for this set is a man younger than 35 in good health.

This sequence joins TRBV7-9 and TRBJ1-4; 8 bases align to TRBD1. The germline gives CDR1 SEHNR, CDR2 FQNEAQ (reference sequence). CDR3 length equals 16 residues. V gave up 0 bases and J gave up 4 bases; unmatched junction bases: 4. The CDR3 loop is CASSLAVGQGNEKLFF. Here the CDR3 DNA reads TGTGCCAGCAGCTTAGCCGTTGGACAGGGTAATGAAAAACTGTTTTTT.

In the case of this clone: Because it lacks the conserved phenylalanine or tryptophan at the end, this CDR3 is likely a read error. Because the CDR3's place on the DNA is in doubt, the DNA is left out and the CDR3 is given as listed by TCRdb. The chain joins TRBV6-5 to TRBJ1-2. Germline CDR1 and CDR2: MNHEY and SVGAGI. The CDR3 length equals 15 residues, ends included. The CDR3 region is CASSYVAAGPLPLTP.

This clone was detected a few times. The chain links TRBV27 to TRBJ2-7, with D possibly TRBD1 on 5 matching bases. The CDR3 spans 17 residues. V was cut by 2 bases and J by 1 base, with 18 bases left in between. Germline V gene lookup returns CDR1 MNHEY and CDR2 SMNVEV (reference sequence). The CDR3 sequence: CASSLRQGHPVSYEQYF. The CDR3 DNA follows: TGTGCCAGCAGTTTACGGCAGGGCCACCCAGTGTCCTACGAGCAGTACTTC.

This clone was recorded a few times. The chain is built from TRBV4-2 and TRBJ1-1; 7 nucleotides match TRBD1. This CDR3 spans 15 amino acids. V dropped 4 bases and J dropped 0; count of bases not matched to a gene: 5. Germline values: CDR1 LGHNA, CDR2 YNFKEQ. The CDR3 loop is CASSLPDRMNTEAFF. CDR3 nucleotides: TGTGCCAGCAGCCTACCGGACAGGATGAACACTGAAGCTTTCTTT.

This clone was counted a few times. Other DNA sequences in this sample translate to the same CDR3. The chain joins TRBV18 to TRBJ1-5; D ambiguous. The CDR3 runs 13 residues. V dropped 3 bases and J dropped 2 bases, with 5 bases sitting between them. Germline values: CDR1 KGHSH, CDR2 LQKENI. As DNA, the CDR3 is TGTGCCAGCTCACCTGGGCGCAATCAGCCCCAGCATTTT. Residues: CASSPGRNQPQHF.

CDR3 region: CASSRAGAYPYGYTF. The CDR3 DNA reads as TGTGCCAGCAGCCGGGCAGGAGCTTACCCGTATGGCTACACCTTC. The gene calls are TRBV5-6 and TRBJ1-2; D is uncertain. Per germline, CDR1 SGHDT and CDR2 YYEEEE. The germline V and J ends were trimmed by 4 bases and 5 bases, with 18 bases remaining between them. This CDR3 is 15 amino acids long.

In DNA, the CDR3 is TGTGCCAGCAGCGGTGGCTTTGGCAATCAGCCCCAGCATTTT. Protein sequence: CASSGGFGNQPQHF. The chain couples TRBV7-9 to TRBJ1-5, with D unclear. The CDR3 extends over 14 amino acids. The germline V gene has CDR1 SEHNR and CDR2 FQNEAQ (reference sequence). V gave up 5 bases and J gave up 2 bases, with 10 bases separating them.

A few counts support this clone. One end of the junction does not line up with germline, which may come from a read error. The J gene is TRBJ2-1, the V gene TRBV6-5; no firm D call. Looked up from germline, CDR1 is MNHEY and CDR2 is SVGAGI. The CDR3 has 12 residues. CDR3 sequence: CAISESENEQFF. In DNA form, the CDR3 reads TGTGCCATCAGTGAGTCTGAGAATGAGCAGTTCTTC.

This clone was found a few times. This chain uses TRBV11-3 with TRBJ2-2; D not resolved. The CDR3 is made up of 11 amino acids. Deletions cut 6 bases from V and 3 bases from J, with 2 bases between. Per the germline V gene, CDR1 is SGHNT and CDR2 is YENEEA. The CDR3 DNA reads as TGTGCCAGCAGAGACACCGGGGAGCTGTTTTTT. This codes for CASRDTGELFF.

This clone was detected a few times. The chain employs TRBV7-3 and TRBJ1-6; maybe TRBD1 (5 bases). V lost 1 base and J 7 bases, leaving 14 bases between the germline ends. The CDR3 contains 16 residues. Germline V gene sequence: CDR1 SGHTA, CDR2 FQGTGA. CDR3 residues: CASSLRSQGYNSPLHF. The CDR3 coding sequence is TGTGCCAGCAGCTTAAGAAGTCAGGGATACAATTCACCCCTCCACTTT.

This chain uses TRBV10-3 with TRBJ2-5, with 8 bases identical to TRBD2. The V and J ends lost 6 bases and 4 bases, in that order; junction bases with no gene match: 10. This CDR3 is 15 amino acids long. CDR1 is ENHRY, CDR2 SYGVKD, per germline. The CDR3 is CAIRGGGGSVETQYF. The CDR3 DNA sequence: TGTGCCATCAGGGGCGGCGGGGGGAGTGTAGAGACCCAGTACTTC.

This clone appeared a few times. The chain carries TRBV18 and TRBJ1-2; 7 bases line up with TRBD1. The trim removed 6 bases at V and 0 bases at J, leaving 16 bases unmatched. The CDR3 loop spans 18 amino acids. Germline values: CDR1 KGHSH, CDR2 LQKENI. The CDR3 sequence is CASSSPQRQGEANYGYTF. DNA for the CDR3: TGTGCCAGCTCCTCGCCTCAGAGACAGGGTGAAGCTAACTATGGCTACACCTTC. Supplemented by reference TRBV18 and TRBJ1-2, the full variable domain reads NAGVMQNPRHLVRRRGQEARLRCSPMKGHSHVYWYRQLPEEGLKFMVYLQKENIIDESGMPKERFSAEFPKEGPSILRIQQVVRGDSAAYFCASSSPQRQGEANYGYTFGSGTRLTVV.

The DNA for the CDR3 is TGTGCCAGCAGCTCCTGGACAGAGGGGGACTATGGCTACACCTTC. Its translation: CASSSWTEGDYGYTF. The V and J genes are TRBV7-6 and TRBJ1-2; perhaps TRBD1 as D (6 bases). V was trimmed by 4 bases and J by 3 bases, leaving 15 bases between them. The CDR3 is made up of 15 amino acids. Looked up from germline, CDR1 is SGHVS and CDR2 is FNYEAQ.

J is TRBJ1-1 and V is TRBV7-9, with 7 bases fitting TRBD1. With V trimmed by 5 bases and J by 9 bases, 9 bases remained unmatched. This CDR3 is built from 13 residues. Germline V gene data show CDR1 as SEHNR and CDR2 as FQNEAQ (reference sequence). The CDR3 DNA reads TGTGCCAGCAGCGCTTTGGTCAGGGGGAAAGCTTTCTTT. Translating gives CASSALVRGKAFF.

In this sample, this clone turned up once. The CDR3 bases are TGCGCCAGCAGCTTGTCAGTCGGACAGGGGTTTGTCTACACCTTC. Its protein is CASSLSVGQGFVYTF. This sequence joins TRBV5-1 and TRBJ1-2; 9 nucleotides agree with TRBD1. Germline trimming cut 1 base from V and 10 bases from J; bases unmatched to any gene: 11. The CDR3 sequence is 15 residues long. Germline CDR1 and CDR2: SGHRS and YFSETQ.

The gene calls are TRBV10-3 and TRBJ2-7, with TRBD1 matching over 8 bases. The V gene end was trimmed by 7 bases and the J gene end by 6 bases; junction bases not matched to a gene: 11. CDR1 and CDR2 (germline): ENHRY, SYGVKD. This CDR3 spans 14 amino acids. CDR3 sequence reads: CAITSDRGALEQYF. DNA of the CDR3: TGTGCCATCACCTCAGACAGGGGAGCGCTCGAGCAGTACTTC.

V gene TRBV5-4 combines with J gene TRBJ2-3, with TRBD1 matching 9 bases. The CDR3 spans 12 residues. CDR1 and CDR2 from the germline V gene are SGHNT and YYREEE (reference sequence). The ends lost 5 bases at V and 10 bases at J; junction bases unmatched: 5. The DNA for the CDR3 is TGTGCCAGCAGGCTACAGGGGGCCGCGCAGTATTTT. Residues: CASRLQGAAQYF. Full variable domain (outside the CDR3, taken from reference TRBV5-4 and TRBJ2-3): ETGVTQSPTHLIKTRGQQVTLRCSSQSGHNTVSWYQQALGQGPQFIFQYYREEENGRGNFPPRFSGLQFPNYSSELNVNALELDDSALYLCASRLQGAAQYFGPGTRLTVL.

This clone turned up a few times. This specimen includes other DNA sequences encoding the same CDR3. The chain combines TRBV18 with TRBJ2-3; D remains unclear. CDR3 length: 11 amino acids. Germline CDR1 reads KGHSH; CDR2 reads LQKENI. V was shortened by 6 bases and J by 0 bases, with 1 base between the two germline ends. The CDR3 DNA follows: TGTGCCAGCTCTAGCACAGATACGCAGTATTTT. Translated, it gives CASSSTDTQYF.

The gene calls are TRBV7-2 and TRBJ2-7, with 8 bases fitting TRBD1. From germline, CDR1 is SGHTA and CDR2 FQGNSA. The junction had 5 bases not matched to a gene; V was cut back by 4 bases and J by 0 bases. CDR3 length equals 15 residues. CDR3 loop: CASSSRGQSSYEQYF. In nucleotides, the CDR3 is TGTGCCAGCAGCTCCAGGGGGCAGAGCTCCTACGAGCAGTACTTC.

This sequence joins TRBV19 and TRBJ1-1; 7 nucleotides match TRBD1. The CDR3 contains 15 residues. The trim removed 2 bases at V and 1 base at J, leaving 4 bases unmatched. Looked up from germline, CDR1 is LNHDA and CDR2 is SQIVND (reference sequence). The CDR3 region is CASSIIPGGNTEAFF. The CDR3, as DNA: TGTGCCAGTAGTATAATCCCAGGGGGGAACACTGAAGCTTTCTTT.